This T cell receptor (beta chain) emerged from a study of T cell changes during pregnancy in multiple sclerosis. Some clones are missing from TCRdb's copy, which holds only in-frame ones; the method was immunoSEQ multiplex PCR. The table has more than 55,000 clones, approximately 90% seen once. V lost 3 bases and J lost 0, with 11 bases in between. The CDR3 sequence is 15 residues long. The germline gives CDR1 KGHSH, CDR2 LQKENI. The chain recombines TRBV18 with TRBJ1-2, with D perhaps TRBD1 (5 bases). This TCR derives from a female donor in good health, enrolled as a control in a pregnancy study. The specimen was peripheral blood, collected in the first trimester of pregnancy. Written as DNA, the CDR3 is TGTGCCAGCTCACCTCAGGGCGACCCTAACTATGGCTACACCTTC. Its translation is CASSPQGDPNYGYTF.